These 4 T cell receptor beta chains came from one sample sequenced in a study of shared clonotypes between healthy human individuals. Clones were sequenced by immunoSEQ multiplex PCR, and TCRdb holds only the in-frame ones, with some missing. The repertoire holds around 560,000 clones, with 85% to 95% as singletons. CD45RO negativity and positive selection for CCR7 defined naive CD8 cells, a population that excluded terminally differentiated effector memory CD45RA+ cells. The material sequenced was naive CD8+ T cells sorted from blood. These receptors all come from a woman in her twenties or thirties in good health.

V is TRBV27 and J is TRBJ2-3; perhaps TRBD1 as D (7 bases). This CDR3 has 13 residues. From germline, CDR1 is MNHEY and CDR2 SMNVEV (reference sequence). Trimming took 8 bases from V and 5 from J, leaving 14 bases between them. CDR3 sequence reads: CASAQGEVDTQYF. Here the CDR3 DNA reads TGTGCCAGCGCCCAGGGGGAGGTAGATACGCAGTATTTT.

This sequence joins TRBV4-1 and TRBJ2-3; 9 positions match TRBD2. V lost 0 bases to trimming and J lost 5 bases; unmatched junction nucleotides: 9. The germline CDR1 and CDR2 sequences are MGHRA and YSYEKL. The CDR3 consists of 17 residues. In DNA form, the CDR3 reads TGCGCCAGCAGCCAAGATTGGGCGGGAGGGCCGGGAGATACGCAGTATTTT. Translating it yields CASSQDWAGGPGDTQYF.

J is TRBJ2-7 and V is TRBV4-1, with TRBD1 matching 7 bases. Germline V gene lookup returns CDR1 MGHRA and CDR2 YSYEKL. This CDR3 spans 16 amino acids. The J segment lost 6 bases and the V segment lost 3 bases, leaving 14 bases of the junction unmatched. CDR3: CASSQGTAPGSGEQYF. In nucleotides, the CDR3 is TGCGCCAGCAGCCAGGGGACAGCTCCTGGATCGGGCGAGCAGTACTTC.

The chain recombines TRBV5-4 with TRBJ1-2; 7 nucleotides match TRBD1. V lost 4 bases and J lost 2; bases outside the gene matches: 8. The germline V gene has CDR1 SGHNT and CDR2 YYREEE (reference sequence). The CDR3 consists of 15 residues. The CDR3 is CASSLDRVSNYGYTF. CDR3 DNA sequence: TGTGCCAGCAGCCTCGACAGGGTGTCAAACTATGGCTACACCTTC.